This T cell receptor beta chain is from a study of cytomegalovirus exposure and HLA in healthy donors. Study-wide points: A later analysis found common viral pathogens apparently linked to several of the most significant clusters.

V gave up 8 bases and J gave up 0 bases, with 7 bases separating them. Germline V gives CDR1 LNHDA, CDR2 SQIVND (reference sequence). CDR3 length: 12 residues. A multiplex PCR was run with 60 Vbeta primers and 13 Jbeta primers. Here immunoSEQ multiplex PCR was the method, and the copy in TCRdb shows in-frame clones only, minus some. The sample comprises about 210,000 clones, about 80% of which are singletons, and 10% rests with the top ten. A note on this clone: Its antigen is unidentified.

Specimen: PBMCs. The J gene is TRBJ1-1, the V gene TRBV19; D call uncertain. The receptor was isolated from a woman between 45 and 65 years old in good health and CMV-seropositive. CDR3: CASRRVNTEAFF. CDR3 in DNA: TGTGCCAGTCGGAGGGTGAACACTGAAGCTTTCTTT.